This is a list of T cell receptor beta chains from one sample in a study of PD-L1 blockade in urothelial cancer. Repertoires were generated with immunoSEQ multiplex PCR, while TCRdb's copy carries only in-frame clones and drops some. The sample lists about 84,000 clones; roughly 82% were seen once. The sequenced sample was PBMCs, obtained around atezolizumab (anti-PD-L1) treatment. These receptors came from a man aged 65 to 79 with urothelial cancer. Both conserved end residues are part of each CDR3. The D gene is left open where the match is weak. Expanded clones are given a class, and other clones once, few, many or no size at all.

>TRBV7-9|few|NA|TRBJ2-1
TGTGCCAGCAGCTTAGCACAGGGCGTCCTCAATGAGCAGTTCTTC
CASSLAQGVLNEQFF
>TRBV6-1|NA|NA|TRBJ1-6
TGTGCCAGCAGTCCAAGCTGGCAGGGGAATTCACCCCTCCACTTT
CASSPSWQGNSPLHF
>TRBV7-9|NA|NA|TRBJ2-1
TGTGCCAGCAGCTTAGATCTCGGTATTAACAATGAGCAGTTCTTC
CASSLDLGINNEQFF
>TRBV7-9|NA|NA|TRBJ2-3
TGTGCCAGCAGAACTCAGGGCGCAGATACGCAGTATTTT
CASRTQGADTQYF
>TRBV5-1|NA|NA|TRBJ2-3
TGCGCCAGCGGGCGGGGCTCGAGCACAGATACGCAGTATTTT
CASGRGSSTDTQYF
>TRBV2|NA|TRBD1|TRBJ1-2
TGTGCCAGCAGAGCCGGGACAGTCTTCTATGGCTACACCTTC
CASRAGTVFYGYTF
>TRBV5-4|NA|TRBD1|TRBJ2-7
TGTGCCAGCAGCCTAAACCATGGGAAGGTCGACAGGGACTACGAGCAGTACTTC
CASSLNHGKVDRDYEQYF
>TRBV29-1|NA|TRBD1|TRBJ1-5
TGCAGCGTTGTAGAACAGGGGGCGAATCAGCCCCAGCATTTT
CSVVEQGANQPQHF
>TRBV5-5|NA|NA|TRBJ2-3
TGTGCCAGCAGGCAAGGAGCGGCCACAGATACGCAGTATTTT
CASRQGAATDTQYF
>TRBV7-6|NA|NA|TRBJ2-7
TGTGCCAGCAGCTTATGGGACGGGAGCACCAACGAGCAGTACTTC
CASSLWDGSTNEQYF
>TRBV7-9|few|NA|TRBJ1-2
TGTGCCAGCAGCCGGACACCTAACTATGGCTACACCTTC
CASSRTPNYGYTF
>TRBV7-7|NA|NA|TRBJ2-2
TGTGCTAGCAGCTATAGCGGGAACACCGGGGAGCTGTTTTTT
CASSYSGNTGELFF
>TRBV5-5|NA|TRBD2|TRBJ2-3
TGTGCCAGCAGCTTGGTGGGACTAGCGGGGGCCGGAGCAGATACGCAGTATTTT
CASSLVGLAGAGADTQYF
>TRBV12-5|NA|NA|TRBJ1-1
TGTGCTAGTGACTGGGGCGGAACTGAAGCTTTCTTT
CASDWGGTEAFF
>TRBV6-5|NA|TRBD2|TRBJ2-5
TGTGCCAGCACCACCGCCGGGGAGCGGGGGACCCAGTACTTC
CASTTAGERGTQYF
>TRBV7-3|once|NA|TRBJ2-5
TGTGCCAGCAGCTTAACAGGGGAAGAGACCCAGTACTTC
CASSLTGEETQYF
>TRBV6-1|NA|NA|TRBJ1-5
TGTGCCACCCTGGGAGTGAGCAATCAGCCCCAGCATTTT
CATLGVSNQPQHF
>TRBV27|NA|NA|TRBJ1-1
TGTGCCAGCAGCCACACCGGAGCCATGAACACTGAAGCTTTCTTT
CASSHTGAMNTEAFF
>TRBV10-3|NA|NA|TRBJ2-7
TGTGCCATCAGTGAGCAGGGGTCGGAATTC
CAISEQGSEF
>TRBV6-5|NA|TRBD2|TRBJ2-2
TGTGCCAGCAGTTTAAGGACTAGCGGTAACACCGGGGAGCTGTTTTTT
CASSLRTSGNTGELFF
>TRBV12-5|NA|NA|TRBJ1-2
TGTGCTAGTGGTTTGGTACCTGGAGGGGACTATGGCTACACCTTC
CASGLVPGGDYGYTF
>TRBV6-6|NA|TRBD2|TRBJ2-1
TGTGCCAGCACCCTAGTACTAGCGGGAGGGCCCAATGAGCAGTTCTTC
CASTLVLAGGPNEQFF
>TRBV7-9|NA|TRBD1|TRBJ2-3
TGTGCCAGCAGCCCGACAGGGACGCAGTATTTT
CASSPTGTQYF
>TRBV6-5|NA|NA|TRBJ2-1
TGTGCCAGCAAACCAGCGAGCTCCTACAATGAGCAGTTCTTC
CASKPASSYNEQFF
>TRBV30|NA|NA|TRBJ1-5
TGTGCCTGGAGTGTAAGACAGGATCAGCCCCAGCATTTT
CAWSVRQDQPQHF
>TRBV2|NA|NA|TRBJ1-3
TGTGCCAGCAGTGAATCAGGTGGCTGGGACACCATATATTTT
CASSESGGWDTIYF
>TRBV7-2|NA|NA|TRBJ2-2
TGTGCCAGCAGCTTAGCCGGGATCGGGGAGCTGTTTTTT
CASSLAGIGELFF
>TRBV18|NA|TRBD2|TRBJ2-5
TGTGCCAGCTCACCGGGAGGAGGGCTAGCGGCCCAGTACTTC
CASSPGGGLAAQYF
>TRBV2|NA|NA|TRBJ1-3
TGTGCCAGCAGTGATCGGGGGGGGACTGGAAACACCATATATTTT
CASSDRGGTGNTIYF
>TRBV9|NA|TRBD1|TRBJ2-7
TGTGCCAGCAGCTCCCTCGACAGGGGGAAGGTTCAGTACTTC
CASSSLDRGKVQYF
>TRBV29-1|NA|TRBD1|TRBJ2-7
TGCAGCGTGGGGGACAGCTCCTACGAGCAGTACTTC
CSVGDSSYEQYF
>TRBV19|NA|NA|TRBJ1-3
TGTGCCAGTGGGGAGAGTCGAAACACCATATATTTT
CASGESRNTIYF
>TRBV7-2|NA|TRBD2|TRBJ2-1
TGTGCCAGCAGCTTAGGGACTAGCGGGAGAAGGGGCTACAATGAGCAGTTCTTC
CASSLGTSGRRGYNEQFF
>TRBV2|NA|TRBD2|TRBJ2-3
TGTGCCAGCAGGACTAGCGGGGGGACAGATACGCAGTATTTT
CASRTSGGTDTQYF
>TRBV7-6|NA|TRBD1|TRBJ2-5
TGTGCCAGCAGCTTAGCGACAGGGGGCAGCCAAGAGACCCAGTACTTC
CASSLATGGSQETQYF
>TRBV19|few|TRBD1|TRBJ1-5
TGTGCCAGTAGACCGAACCGGAGGGGGCTGGATCAGCCCCAGCATTTT
CASRPNRRGLDQPQHF
>TRBV6-1|NA|TRBD2|TRBJ2-1
TGTGCCAGCAGAGGTGCGGGAGGCCCTTACAATGAGCAGTTCTTC
CASRGAGGPYNEQFF
>TRBV19|NA|NA|TRBJ1-2
TGTGCCAGTAGTAAGCTCCAAGGGGACTATGGCTACACCTTC
CASSKLQGDYGYTF
>TRBV13|NA|TRBD2|TRBJ2-1
TGTGCCAGCAGTCTAGCAGCGGGGGGGGGTTACAATGAGCAGTTCTTC
CASSLAAGGGYNEQFF
>TRBV10-2|few|NA|TRBJ2-1
TGCGCCAGCAGCGACCAACAGGGAAGCTCCTACAATGAGCAGTTCTTC
CASSDQQGSSYNEQFF
>TRBV4-1|NA|NA|TRBJ2-1
TGCGCCAGCAGCGTAACTTCCTACAATGAGCAGTTCTTC
CASSVTSYNEQFF
>TRBV5-4|few|TRBD2|TRBJ2-1
TGTGCCAGCAGCAGGGAGGGACTAGCGGATACCAATGAGCAGTTCTTC
CASSREGLADTNEQFF
>TRBV10-3|NA|NA|TRBJ1-1
TGTGCCATCAGCAGACACAATTTAATCGACATGAACACTGAAGCTTTCTTT
CAISRHNLIDMNTEAFF
>TRBV19|NA|NA|TRBJ2-2
TGTGCCAGTAGGCCGGCGAACACCGGGGAGCTGTTTTTT
CASRPANTGELFF
>TRBV6-6|NA|TRBD1|TRBJ2-3
TGTGCCAGCAGTTACAGACAGGGTAGAGATACGCAGTATTTT
CASSYRQGRDTQYF
>TRBV5-6|NA|NA|TRBJ2-7
TGTGCCAGCAGCTTGGCCGACATGCCTCTAGAGCAGTACTTC
CASSLADMPLEQYF
>TRBV15|NA|TRBD2|TRBJ2-1
TGTGCCACCAGCTTGAGCGGGGGGGCCTACAATGAGCAGTTCTTC
CATSLSGGAYNEQFF
>TRBV19|NA|TRBD2|TRBJ2-3
TGTGCCAGTAGTAGGGGACTAGCGCAAAGCACAGATACGCAGTATTTT
CASSRGLAQSTDTQYF
>TRBV6-6|NA|TRBD1|TRBJ1-2
TGTGCCAGCAGTTGGGAGACAGGGGACTATGGCTACACCTTC
CASSWETGDYGYTF
>TRBV19|NA|TRBD1|TRBJ1-5
TGTGCCAGTAGTGACAGGGTGATTGGTCAGCCCCAGCATTTT
CASSDRVIGQPQHF
>TRBV10-2|few|TRBD1|TRBJ1-2
TGCGCCAGCAGCTTAGACAGGGCTGGCTATGGCTACACCTTC
CASSLDRAGYGYTF
>TRBV5-1|NA|TRBD2|TRBJ2-7
TGCGCCAGCAGCTTGGGGGATGGACTAGCGGGAGTCGGCGAGCAGTACTTC
CASSLGDGLAGVGEQYF
>TRBV2|once|TRBD2|TRBJ2-5
TGTGCCAGCAGTCCGAGACTAGCGGGGGAAGAGACCCAGTACTTC
CASSPRLAGEETQYF
>TRBV7-9|NA|TRBD1|TRBJ2-3
TGTGCCAGCAGTCTGACAGGGATAACAGATACGCAGTATTTT
CASSLTGITDTQYF
>TRBV27|NA|TRBD2|TRBJ2-5
TGTGCCAGCAGTTTATGGGCTAGCGGAGAGACCCAGTACTTC
CASSLWASGETQYF
>TRBV10-3|NA|TRBD1|TRBJ1-4
TGTGCCATCAGTGAGGACAGGGGTGAAAAACTGTTTTTT
CAISEDRGEKLFF
>TRBV5-1|NA|TRBD2|TRBJ2-5
TGCGCCAGCAGCTTTGCTAGCGGGAGTATGGTGACCCAGTACTTC
CASSFASGSMVTQYF
>TRBV6-5|NA|TRBD2|TRBJ2-3
TGTGCCAGCAGTTACTCGAGCGGGGGGTATGGAGATACGCAGTATTTT
CASSYSSGGYGDTQYF
>TRBV7-2|once|TRBD2|TRBJ2-5
TGTGCCAGCAGCTTGCTTGGTCTGGGCGGGAGGGCCGTAGAGACCCAGTACTTC
CASSLLGLGGRAVETQYF
>TRBV9|NA|TRBD2|TRBJ2-1
TGTGCCAGCAGCGCAAAGGGGGGGACTAGCGGGTTTAGCTCCTACAATGAGCAGTTCTTC
CASSAKGGTSGFSSYNEQFF